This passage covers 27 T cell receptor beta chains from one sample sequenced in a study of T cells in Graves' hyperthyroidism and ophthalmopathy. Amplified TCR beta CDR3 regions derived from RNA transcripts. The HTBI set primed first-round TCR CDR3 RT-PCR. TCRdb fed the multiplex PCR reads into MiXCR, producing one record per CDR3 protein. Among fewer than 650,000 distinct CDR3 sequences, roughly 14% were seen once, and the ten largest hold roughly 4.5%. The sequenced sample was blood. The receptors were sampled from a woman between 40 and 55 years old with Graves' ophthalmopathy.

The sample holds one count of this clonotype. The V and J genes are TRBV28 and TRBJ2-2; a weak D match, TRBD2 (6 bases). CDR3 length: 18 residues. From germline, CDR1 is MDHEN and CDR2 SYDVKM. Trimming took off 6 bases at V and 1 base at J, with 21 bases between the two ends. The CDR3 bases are TGTGCCAGCAGCTTTCCCGGCTCGGGCGGGGAGAACACCGGGGAGCTGTTTTTT. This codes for CASSFPGSGGENTGELFF.

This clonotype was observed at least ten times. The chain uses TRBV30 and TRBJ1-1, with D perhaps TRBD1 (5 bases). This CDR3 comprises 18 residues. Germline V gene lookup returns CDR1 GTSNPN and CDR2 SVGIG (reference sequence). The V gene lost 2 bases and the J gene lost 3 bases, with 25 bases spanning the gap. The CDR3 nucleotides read TGTGCCTGGAGTATAGGTATGGGGGAGCCACGTCCGGACACTGAAGCTTTCTTT. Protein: CAWSIGMGEPRPDTEAFF.

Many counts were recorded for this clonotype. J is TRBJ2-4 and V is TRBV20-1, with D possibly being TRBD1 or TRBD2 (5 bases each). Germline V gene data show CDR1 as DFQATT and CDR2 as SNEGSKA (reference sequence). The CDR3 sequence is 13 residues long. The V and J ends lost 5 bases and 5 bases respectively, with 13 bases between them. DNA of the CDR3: TGCAGTGCTGTGGGGGAATTTGAAAACATTCAGTACTTC. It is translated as CSAVGEFENIQYF.

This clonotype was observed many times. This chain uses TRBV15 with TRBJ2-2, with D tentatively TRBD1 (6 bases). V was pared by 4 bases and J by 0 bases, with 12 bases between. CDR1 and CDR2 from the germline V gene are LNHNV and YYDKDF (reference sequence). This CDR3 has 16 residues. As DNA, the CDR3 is TGTGCCACCAGCAACTGGGCAGGGGCGAACACCGGGGAGCTGTTTTTT. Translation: CATSNWAGANTGELFF. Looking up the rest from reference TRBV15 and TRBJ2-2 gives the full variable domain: DAMVIQNPRYQVTQFGKPVTLSCSQTLNHNVMYWYQQKSSQAPKLLFHYYDKDFNNEADTPDNFQSRRPNTSFCFLDIRSPGLGDTAMYLCATSNWAGANTGELFFGEGSRLTVL.

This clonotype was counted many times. The CDR3 here is CASSYLGSGIQETQYF. The DNA for the CDR3 is TGTGCCAGCAGTTACCTGGGTAGCGGGATACAAGAGACCCAGTACTTC. The chain links TRBV6-2 or TRBV6-3 to TRBJ2-5; 8 nucleotides line up with TRBD2. The CDR3 totals 16 residues. CDR1 is MNHEY and CDR2 is SVGEGT in the germline V gene. V trimming: 2 bases; J trimming: 2 bases; junction bases outside the gene matches: 7.

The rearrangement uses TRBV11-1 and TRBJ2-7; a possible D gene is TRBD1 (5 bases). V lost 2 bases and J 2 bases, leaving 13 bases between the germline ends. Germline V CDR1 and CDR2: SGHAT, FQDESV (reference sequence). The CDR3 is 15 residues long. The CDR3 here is CASSLQQDTTYEQYF. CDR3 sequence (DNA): TGTGCCAGCAGCTTACAGCAGGACACAACCTACGAGCAGTACTTC.

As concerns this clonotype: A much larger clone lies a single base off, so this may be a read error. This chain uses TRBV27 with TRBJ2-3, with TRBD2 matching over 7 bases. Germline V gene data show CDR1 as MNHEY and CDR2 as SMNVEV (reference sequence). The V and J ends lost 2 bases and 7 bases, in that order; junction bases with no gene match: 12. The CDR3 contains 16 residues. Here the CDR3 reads CASSLKTGGSRYTQYF. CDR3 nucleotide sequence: TGTGCCAGCAGTTTAAAGACTGGCGGGAGCCGGTATACGCAGTATTTT.

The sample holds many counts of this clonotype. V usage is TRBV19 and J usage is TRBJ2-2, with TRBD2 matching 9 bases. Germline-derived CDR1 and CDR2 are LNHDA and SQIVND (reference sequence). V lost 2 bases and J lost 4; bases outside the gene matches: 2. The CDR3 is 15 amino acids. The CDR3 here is CASSIWREGTGELFF. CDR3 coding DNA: TGTGCCAGTAGTATATGGCGGGAGGGCACCGGGGAGCTGTTTTTT.

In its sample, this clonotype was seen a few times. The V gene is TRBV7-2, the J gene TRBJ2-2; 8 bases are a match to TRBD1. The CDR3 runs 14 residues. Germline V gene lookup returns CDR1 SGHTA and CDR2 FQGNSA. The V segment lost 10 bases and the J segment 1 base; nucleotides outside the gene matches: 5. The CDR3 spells CATDRGRNTGELFF. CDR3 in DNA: TGTGCCACCGACAGGGGACGGAACACCGGGGAGCTGTTTTTT.

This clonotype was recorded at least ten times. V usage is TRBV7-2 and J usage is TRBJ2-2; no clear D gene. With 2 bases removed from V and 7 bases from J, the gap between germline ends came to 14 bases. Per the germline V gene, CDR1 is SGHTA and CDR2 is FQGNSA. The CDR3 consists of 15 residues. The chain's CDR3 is CASSLLDSRFGELFF. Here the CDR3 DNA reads TGTGCCAGCAGCTTACTCGACTCCCGGTTCGGGGAGCTGTTTTTT.

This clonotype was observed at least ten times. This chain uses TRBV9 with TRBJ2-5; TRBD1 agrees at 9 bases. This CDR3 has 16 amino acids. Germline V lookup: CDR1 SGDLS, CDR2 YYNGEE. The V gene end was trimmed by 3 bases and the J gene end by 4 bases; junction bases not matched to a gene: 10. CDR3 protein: CASSDPRTGELETQYF. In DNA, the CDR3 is TGTGCCAGCAGCGATCCTAGGACAGGGGAGTTAGAGACCCAGTACTTC. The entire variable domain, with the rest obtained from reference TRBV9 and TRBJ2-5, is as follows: DSGVTQTPKHLITATGQRVTLRCSPRSGDLSVYWYQQSLDQGLQFLIQYYNGEERAKGNILERFSAQQFPDLHSELNLSSLELGDSALYFCASSDPRTGELETQYFGPGTRLLVL.

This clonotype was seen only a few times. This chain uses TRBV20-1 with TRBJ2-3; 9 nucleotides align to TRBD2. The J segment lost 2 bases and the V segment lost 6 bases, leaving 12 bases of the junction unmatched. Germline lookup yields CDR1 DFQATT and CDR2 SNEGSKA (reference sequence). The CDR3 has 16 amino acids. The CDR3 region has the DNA TGCAGTGCACTTAGCGGGAGAAGTGGGTACACAGATACGCAGTATTTT. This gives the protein CSALSGRSGYTDTQYF.

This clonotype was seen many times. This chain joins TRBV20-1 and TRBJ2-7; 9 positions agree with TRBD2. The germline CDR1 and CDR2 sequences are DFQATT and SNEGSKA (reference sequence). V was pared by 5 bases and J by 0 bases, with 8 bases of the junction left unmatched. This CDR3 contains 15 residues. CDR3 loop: CSAGSSGRPSYEQYF. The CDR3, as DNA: TGCAGTGCTGGATCGAGCGGGAGGCCCTCCTACGAGCAGTACTTC.

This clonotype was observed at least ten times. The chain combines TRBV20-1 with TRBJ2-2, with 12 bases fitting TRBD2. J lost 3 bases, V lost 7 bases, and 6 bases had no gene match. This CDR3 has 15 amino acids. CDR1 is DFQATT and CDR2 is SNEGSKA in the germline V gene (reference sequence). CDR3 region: CSGLLAGGYTGELFF. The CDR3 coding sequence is TGCAGTGGCCTACTAGCGGGAGGCTACACCGGGGAGCTGTTTTTT.

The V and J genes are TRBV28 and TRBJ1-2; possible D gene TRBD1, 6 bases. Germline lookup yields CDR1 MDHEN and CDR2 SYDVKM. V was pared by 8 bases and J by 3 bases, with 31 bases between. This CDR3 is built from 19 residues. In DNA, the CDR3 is TGTGCCAGCCTAACCTTGGCCCAGGGGCGAATCGGTTTTGACTATGGCTACACCTTC. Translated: CASLTLAQGRIGFDYGYTF.

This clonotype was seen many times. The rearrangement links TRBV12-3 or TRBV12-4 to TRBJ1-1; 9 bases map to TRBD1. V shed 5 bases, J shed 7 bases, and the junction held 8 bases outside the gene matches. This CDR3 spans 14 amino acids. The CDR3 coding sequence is TGTGCCAGCAGTCCCCGGACAGGGGTAGGTGAAGCTTTCTTT. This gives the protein CASSPRTGVGEAFF.

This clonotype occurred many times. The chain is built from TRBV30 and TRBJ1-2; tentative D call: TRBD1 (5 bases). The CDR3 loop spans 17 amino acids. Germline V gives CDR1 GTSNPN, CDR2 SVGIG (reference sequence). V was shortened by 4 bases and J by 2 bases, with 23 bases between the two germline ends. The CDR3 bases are TGTGCCTGGATCAGAGGAGGGGTAGAGGCCCAAAACTATGGCTACACCTTC. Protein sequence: CAWIRGGVEAQNYGYTF.

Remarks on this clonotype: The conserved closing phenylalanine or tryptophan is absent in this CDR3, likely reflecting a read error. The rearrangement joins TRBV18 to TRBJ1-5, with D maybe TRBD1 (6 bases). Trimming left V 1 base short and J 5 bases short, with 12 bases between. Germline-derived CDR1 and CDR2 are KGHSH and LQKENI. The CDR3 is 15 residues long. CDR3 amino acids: CASSPQGPGDQPQHS. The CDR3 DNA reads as TGTGCCAGCTCACCACAGGGGCCAGGGGATCAGCCCCAGCATTCT.

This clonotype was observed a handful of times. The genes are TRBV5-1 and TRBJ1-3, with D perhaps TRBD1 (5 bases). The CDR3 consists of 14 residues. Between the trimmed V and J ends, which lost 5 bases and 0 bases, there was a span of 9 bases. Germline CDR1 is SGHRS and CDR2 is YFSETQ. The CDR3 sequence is CASRGVVSGNTIYF. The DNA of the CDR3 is TGCGCCAGCAGAGGGGTCGTCTCTGGAAACACCATATATTTT.

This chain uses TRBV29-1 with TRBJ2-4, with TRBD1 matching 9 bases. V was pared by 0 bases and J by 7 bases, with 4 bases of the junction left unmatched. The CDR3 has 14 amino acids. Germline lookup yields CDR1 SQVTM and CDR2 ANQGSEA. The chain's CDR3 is CSVEDPGQGNIQYF. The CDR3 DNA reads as TGCAGCGTTGAAGATCCGGGACAGGGTAACATTCAGTACTTC. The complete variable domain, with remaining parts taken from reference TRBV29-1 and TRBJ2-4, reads SAVISQKPSRDICQRGTSLTIQCQVDSQVTMMFWYRQQPGQSLTLIATANQGSEATYESGFVIDKFPISRPNLTFSTLTVSNMSPEDSSIYLCSVEDPGQGNIQYFGAGTRLSVL.

CDR3 in DNA: TGCAGCGTTCGACAGGGGGCGGAAAGCTACGAGCAGTACTTC. Its protein product is CSVRQGAESYEQYF. The V and J genes are TRBV29-1 and TRBJ2-7; 10 nucleotides match TRBD1. Germline V gene data show CDR1 as SQVTM and CDR2 as ANQGSEA. This CDR3 has 14 residues. V lost 5 bases to trimming and J lost 3 bases; unmatched junction nucleotides: 7.

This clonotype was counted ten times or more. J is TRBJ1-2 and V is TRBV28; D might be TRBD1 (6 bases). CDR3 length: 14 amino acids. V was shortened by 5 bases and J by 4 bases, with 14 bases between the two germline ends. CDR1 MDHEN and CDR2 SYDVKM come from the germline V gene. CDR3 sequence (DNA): TGTGCCAGCAGTCCCGGACAGAGATCCTATGGCTACACCTTC. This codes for CASSPGQRSYGYTF.

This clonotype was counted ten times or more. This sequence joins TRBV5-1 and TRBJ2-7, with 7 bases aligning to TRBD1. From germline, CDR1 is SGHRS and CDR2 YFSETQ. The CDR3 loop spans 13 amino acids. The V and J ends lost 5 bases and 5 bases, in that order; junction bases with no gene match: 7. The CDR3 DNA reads TGCGCCAGCAGTTCCAAACAGGGGAACGAGCAGTACTTC. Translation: CASSSKQGNEQYF.

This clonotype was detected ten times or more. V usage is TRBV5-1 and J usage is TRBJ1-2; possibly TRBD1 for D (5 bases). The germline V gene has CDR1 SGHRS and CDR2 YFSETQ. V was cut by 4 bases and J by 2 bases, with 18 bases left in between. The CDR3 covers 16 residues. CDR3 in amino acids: CASSLGTDHGNYGYTF. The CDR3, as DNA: TGCGCCAGCAGCCTAGGGACCGACCACGGCAACTATGGCTACACCTTC.

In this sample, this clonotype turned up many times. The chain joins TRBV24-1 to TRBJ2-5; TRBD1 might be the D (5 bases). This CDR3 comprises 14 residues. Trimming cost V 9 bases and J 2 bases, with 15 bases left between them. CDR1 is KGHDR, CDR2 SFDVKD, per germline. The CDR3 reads CATGAATQQETQYF. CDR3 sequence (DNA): TGTGCCACCGGGGCGGCGACGCAACAAGAGACCCAGTACTTC.

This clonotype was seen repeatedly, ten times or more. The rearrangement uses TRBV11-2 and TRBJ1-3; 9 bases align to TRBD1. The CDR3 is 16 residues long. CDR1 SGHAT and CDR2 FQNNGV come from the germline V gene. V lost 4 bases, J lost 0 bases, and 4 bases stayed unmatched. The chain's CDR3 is CASSSGQGISGNTIYF. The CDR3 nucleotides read TGTGCCAGCAGCTCGGGACAGGGCATCTCTGGAAACACCATATATTTT.

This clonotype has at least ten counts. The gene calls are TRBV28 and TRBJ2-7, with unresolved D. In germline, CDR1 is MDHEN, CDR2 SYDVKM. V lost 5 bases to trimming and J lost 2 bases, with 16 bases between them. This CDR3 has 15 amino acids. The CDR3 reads CASSQIKDTTYEQYF. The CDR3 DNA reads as TGTGCCAGCAGTCAAATAAAAGACACCACCTACGAGCAGTACTTC.